A single sample gave rise to the 17 T cell receptor beta chains below, sequenced in a study of response to subunit inactivated influenza vaccine. From the RT-PCR reads, TCRdb called clonotypes with MiXCR, one entry per CDR3 protein. This table holds over 300,000 distinct CDR3 sequences, roughly a fifth found once. Material: PBMCs from blood, obtained 21 months after vaccination. The receptors here all came from a man between 50 and 75 years old who received an inactivated influenza vaccine.

This clonotype was detected a few times. The rearrangement uses TRBV12-3 or TRBV12-4 and TRBJ2-3; 16 bases are shared with TRBD2. Germline trimming cut 6 bases from V and 5 bases from J; bases unmatched to any gene: 5. This CDR3 is 16 amino acids long. The CDR3 region is CASRGTSGGAVDTQYF. The DNA of the CDR3 is TGTGCCAGCAGGGGGACTAGCGGGGGGGCCGTAGATACGCAGTATTTT.

The chain carries TRBV5-1 and TRBJ2-2; D gene ambiguous. Per the germline V gene, CDR1 is SGHRS and CDR2 is YFSETQ. V was clipped by 1 base and J by 6 bases, with 16 bases between them. There are 16 residues in the CDR3. DNA for the CDR3: TGCGCCAGCAGCTTGTCCTCCCTAGTGGGTCCCGGGGAGCTGTTTTTT. This codes for CASSLSSLVGPGELFF.

To note about this clonotype: Its ends do not fully match the called genes, so a read error is possible. The chain joins TRBV13 to TRBJ1-2; D may be TRBD1 (5 bases). This CDR3 comprises 15 residues. CDR1 is PRHDT, CDR2 FYEKMQ, per germline (reference sequence). The CDR3 DNA reads as TGTGCCAGCAGCTTAAGGCAGATCGGGGCCTATAGCTACACCTTC. Translated: CASSLRQIGAYSYTF.

This clonotype was seen repeatedly, ten times or more. The chain combines TRBV20-1 with TRBJ1-1, with no clear D. The germline CDR1 and CDR2 sequences are DFQATT and SNEGSKA (reference sequence). The CDR3 is 15 amino acids. Trimming removed 6 bases from V and 1 base from J, with 18 bases in between. CDR3 DNA sequence: TGCAGTGCCGTGAATTATCATCAGAAGAACACTGAAGCTTTCTTT. Amino acids: CSAVNYHQKNTEAFF.

In this sample, this clonotype turned up once. The junction departs from germline at one end; a sequencing error may be responsible. The rearrangement uses TRBV12-3 or TRBV12-4 and TRBJ1-5; D unclear. The CDR3 is made up of 15 amino acids. CDR3: CASSLSGFGNQAQHF. The CDR3 DNA reads TGTGCCAGCAGTTTAAGCGGGTTTGGCAATCAGGCCCAGCATTTT.

This clonotype was counted only a few times. The gene calls are TRBV29-1 and TRBJ1-4; D might be TRBD1 (5 bases). Looked up from germline, CDR1 is SQVTM and CDR2 is ANQGSEA. V dropped 7 bases and J dropped 3 bases, with 12 bases sitting between them. CDR3 length: 13 amino acids. The CDR3 sequence is CSGGTDPNEKLFF. DNA of the CDR3: TGCAGCGGCGGGACTGACCCTAATGAAAAACTGTTTTTT.

The chain has TRBV19 and TRBJ1-1, with D unresolved. V gave up 8 bases and J gave up 1 base, with 17 bases separating them. The CDR3 runs to 15 residues. The germline V gene encodes CDR1 LNHDA and CDR2 SQIVND (reference sequence). CDR3 sequence: CASRSRRGGNTEAFF. CDR3 nucleotides: TGTGCCAGTCGGTCTCGGAGAGGAGGGAACACTGAAGCTTTCTTT.

This chain's CDR3 is CASRRFEDTEAFF. The CDR3 DNA reads TGTGCCAGCAGGAGATTTGAGGACACTGAAGCTTTCTTT. The rearrangement links TRBV6-2 or TRBV6-3 to TRBJ1-1; no firm D call. The CDR3 consists of 13 residues. The V gene's germline CDR1 is MNHEY and CDR2 SVGEGT. Trimming cost V 6 bases and J 3 bases, with 11 bases left between them.

V gene TRBV10-2 combines with J gene TRBJ2-7, with 7 bases that match TRBD1. The CDR3 loop spans 13 amino acids. V dropped 6 bases and J dropped 2; count of bases not matched to a gene: 4. CDR1 is WSHSY and CDR2 is SAAADI in the germline V gene. The CDR3 DNA is TGCGCCAGCAGGATGGGACAGCCCTACGAGCAGTACTTC. Its protein is CASRMGQPYEQYF.

This clonotype has at least ten counts. The chain carries TRBV7-3 and TRBJ2-1; D gene uncertain. Trimming removed 2 bases at V and 7 bases at J, with 12 bases between. The germline V gene encodes CDR1 SGHTA and CDR2 FQGTGA. The CDR3 totals 14 residues. CDR3 amino acids: CASSLLVGPNEQFF. In DNA, the CDR3 is TGTGCCAGCAGCTTACTCGTGGGCCCGAATGAGCAGTTCTTC. Complete variable domain (other parts from reference TRBV7-3 and TRBJ2-1): GAGVSQTPSNKVTEKGKYVELRCDPISGHTALYWYRQSLGQGPEFLIYFQGTGAADDSGLPNDRFFAVRPEGSVSTLKIQRTERGDSAVYLCASSLLVGPNEQFFGPGTRLTVL.

This clonotype was recorded many times. V gene TRBV4-3 combines with J gene TRBJ1-2; no reliable D call. CDR3 length equals 14 residues. V was clipped by 1 base and J by 1 base, with 7 bases between them. Germline loops: CDR1 LGHNA, CDR2 YSLEER. This chain's CDR3 is CASSQAAVNYGYTF. The DNA of the CDR3 is TGCGCCAGCAGCCAAGCGGCAGTTAACTATGGCTACACCTTC.

This clonotype has a handful of counts. This chain links TRBV10-3 with TRBJ2-5, with 14 bases lining up with TRBD2. The germline V gene has CDR1 ENHRY and CDR2 SYGVKD. Unmatched junction bases numbered 12, after V lost 2 bases and J lost 4 bases. This CDR3 spans 19 amino acids. CDR3: CAISEAFSGTSGRGETQYF. The CDR3, as DNA: TGTGCCATCAGTGAGGCCTTCTCCGGGACTAGCGGGAGAGGAGAGACCCAGTACTTC.

This clonotype has just a few counts. The chain combines TRBV12-3 or TRBV12-4 with TRBJ2-1; a possible D gene is TRBD1 (5 bases). This CDR3 region has 13 residues. V dropped 6 bases and J dropped 3 bases, with 9 bases sitting between them. CDR3 protein: CASRTDSYNEQFF. The DNA for the CDR3 is TGTGCCAGCAGGACCGACAGCTACAATGAGCAGTTCTTC.

This clonotype was detected only a few times. In DNA form, the CDR3 reads TGTGCCAGCAGCTTATTATCAGGACCTAACTATGGCTACACCTTC. It translates to CASSLLSGPNYGYTF. The chain couples TRBV11-2 to TRBJ1-2; D remains unclear. The ends were cut back, 2 bases at V and 0 bases at J, with 10 bases in the middle. Germline V CDR1 and CDR2: SGHAT, FQNNGV. The CDR3 is 15 residues long. Variable domain in full (rest from reference TRBV11-2 and TRBJ1-2): EAGVAQSPRYKIIEKRQSVAFWCNPISGHATLYWYQQILGQGPKLLIQFQNNGVVDDSQLPKDRFSAERLKGVDSTLKIQPAKLEDSAVYLCASSLLSGPNYGYTFGSGTRLTVV.

This clonotype was counted only a few times. The CDR3 loop is CASSEAGQGTDTQYF. The DNA of the CDR3 is TGTGCCAGCAGTGAAGCGGGACAGGGAACAGATACGCAGTATTTT. The chain joins TRBV6-1 to TRBJ2-3; 9 nucleotides agree with TRBD1. The V gene's germline CDR1 is MNHNS and CDR2 SASEGT. This CDR3 spans 15 amino acids. J gave up 3 bases and V 0 bases, and 1 base lay outside the gene matches.

The chain links TRBV19 to TRBJ1-5; D remains unclear. Germline V gene data show CDR1 as LNHDA and CDR2 as SQIVND (reference sequence). The CDR3 covers 15 residues. Between the trimmed V and J ends, which lost 1 base and 4 bases, there was a span of 11 bases. The CDR3 DNA reads TGTGCCAGTAGTATAGGGGGAGGATTTAATCAGCCCCAGCATTTT. As protein: CASSIGGGFNQPQHF. Together with reference TRBV19 and TRBJ1-5, the CDR3 gives the full variable domain: DGGITQSPKYLFRKEGQNVTLSCEQNLNHDAMYWYRQDPGQGLRLIYYSQIVNDFQKGDIAEGYSVSREKKESFPLTVTSAQKNPTAFYLCASSIGGGFNQPQHFGDGTRLSIL.

CDR3 coding DNA: TGCAGCGGGATAGGACAGGGGGTGTCTAAAGCCTACGAGCAGTACTTC. Residues: CSGIGQGVSKAYEQYF. The chain couples TRBV29-1 to TRBJ2-7, with TRBD1 identical over 10 bases. V lost 7 bases and J lost 2; bases outside the gene matches: 14. The CDR3 covers 16 residues. CDR1 is SQVTM, CDR2 ANQGSEA, per germline.